Following are 23 T cell receptor beta chains from one sample sequenced in a study of blood T cell repertoires in COVID-19. TCRdb's copy holds only in-frame clones and misses some; the assay was immunoSEQ multiplex PCR. The sample contains about 190,000 clones, 88% of which appear only once. The specimen was peripheral blood. These receptor sequences come from a man aged 25-40 years with acute or convalescent COVID-19.

This chain connects TRBV12-3 or TRBV12-4 to TRBJ1-2; D gene ambiguous. Trimming pared 5 bases from V and 8 bases from J, leaving 15 bases between. The CDR3 has 13 residues. Here the CDR3 DNA reads TGTGCCAGCAGTCCCGACGCGGTGAGGGGCTACACCTTC. It encodes CASSPDAVRGYTF.

The genes are TRBV19 and TRBJ2-1, with TRBD2 as a possible D gene (5 bases). The CDR3 spans 12 residues. Trimming removed 6 bases at V and 5 bases at J, with 8 bases between. Germline V gene data show CDR1 as LNHDA and CDR2 as SQIVND (reference sequence). The CDR3 DNA sequence: TGTGCCAGTAGGCGTAGCGACAATGAGCAGTTCTTC. Translated: CASRRSDNEQFF.

The genes are TRBV28 and TRBJ2-7, with TRBD1 matching 9 bases. The length of the CDR3 is 12 residues. The V gene's germline CDR1 is MDHEN and CDR2 SYDVKM. After removal of 8 bases from V and 3 bases from J, the junction contained 2 bases not matched to a gene. The CDR3 loop is CASEDRGYEQYF. The CDR3 nucleotides are TGTGCCAGCGAGGACAGGGGCTACGAGCAGTACTTC.

This chain joins TRBV2 and TRBJ1-1, with no clear D. The CDR3 sequence is 12 residues long. Trimming removed 5 bases from V and 6 bases from J, with 10 bases in between. Germline V gene sequence: CDR1 SNHLY, CDR2 FYNNEI. CDR3 residues: CASSFSGAEAFF. CDR3 DNA sequence: TGTGCCAGCAGTTTCAGTGGTGCTGAAGCTTTCTTT.

The chain combines TRBV27 with TRBJ1-1, with D unresolved. Trimming pared 4 bases from V and 3 bases from J, leaving 18 bases between. Germline-derived CDR1 and CDR2 are MNHEY and SMNVEV (reference sequence). The CDR3 is 16 residues long. In DNA form, the CDR3 reads TGTGCCAGCAGTTCCCCCCGGCGGGGAATTTACACTGAAGCTTTCTTT. It encodes CASSSPRRGIYTEAFF.

This sequence joins TRBV6-6 and TRBJ1-2, with 9 bases aligning to TRBD1. The V segment lost 6 bases and the J segment 3 bases; nucleotides outside the gene matches: 11. CDR1 and CDR2 (germline): MNHNY, SVGAGI (reference sequence). This CDR3 is 16 amino acids long. DNA for the CDR3: TGTGCCAGCAGGACTACAGGGGGCAGTTCAGACTATGGCTACACCTTC. Protein product: CASRTTGGSSDYGYTF.

V is TRBV27 and J is TRBJ1-6; TRBD1 might be the D (6 bases). V lost 5 bases and J lost 4, with 15 bases in between. This CDR3 contains 16 residues. Germline-derived CDR1 and CDR2 are MNHEY and SMNVEV (reference sequence). This CDR3 reads CASSVRSTGYNSPLHF. Here the CDR3 DNA reads TGTGCCAGCAGTGTACGTTCGACAGGTTATAATTCACCCCTCCACTTT.

The table lists this clone with a count of one. The chain couples TRBV6-5 to TRBJ1-5; maybe TRBD1 (6 bases). Germline V CDR1 and CDR2: MNHEY, SVGAGI. Deletions cut 0 bases from V and 4 bases from J, with 10 bases between. The CDR3 extends over 15 amino acids. The CDR3 bases are TGTGCCAGCAGTTACTCGATGACAGGTAATCAGCCCCAGCATTTT. The encoded protein is CASSYSMTGNQPQHF.

The CDR3 DNA sequence: TGTGCCAGTACCGGGACACATAATTCACCCCTCCACTTT. Protein: CASTGTHNSPLHF. The V call is TRBV19, the J call TRBJ1-6; D possibly corresponds to TRBD1 (6 bases). The CDR3 is made up of 13 amino acids. In germline, CDR1 is LNHDA, CDR2 SQIVND (reference sequence). V lost 7 bases and J lost 5, with 9 bases in between.

This chain uses TRBV24-1 with TRBJ2-3; 7 positions agree with TRBD2. CDR3 length: 17 amino acids. The ends lost 0 bases at V and 7 bases at J; junction bases unmatched: 12. Germline V lookup: CDR1 KGHDR, CDR2 SFDVKD. CDR3 residues: CATSDLNSREGRNTQYF. The CDR3 DNA reads TGTGCCACCAGTGATTTGAACTCTAGGGAGGGGAGAAATACGCAGTATTTT.

V is TRBV6-5 and J is TRBJ2-3, with D uncertain. CDR1 is MNHEY, CDR2 SVGAGI, per germline. V dropped 3 bases and J dropped 4 bases, with 8 bases sitting between them. This CDR3 is 13 amino acids long. CDR3 coding DNA: TGTGCCAGCAGTTATGAGGCAGCAGATACGCAGTATTTT. Its protein product is CASSYEAADTQYF.

The V gene is TRBV7-9, the J gene TRBJ2-1; 7 bases match TRBD1. V lost 4 bases to trimming and J lost 10 bases; unmatched junction nucleotides: 13. The CDR3 is 15 residues long. The germline V gene has CDR1 SEHNR and CDR2 FQNEAQ (reference sequence). CDR3 sequence (DNA): TGTGCCAGCAGCTCACGCGGACAGGTGGATCGGGAGCAGTTCTTC. Translating gives CASSSRGQVDREQFF.

This chain joins TRBV5-1 and TRBJ2-7; 7 bases fit TRBD2. This CDR3 is 15 amino acids long. CDR1 SGHRS and CDR2 YFSETQ come from the germline V gene. V dropped 4 bases and J dropped 0; count of bases not matched to a gene: 7. The CDR3 DNA sequence: TGCGCCAGCAGCGGGGCTAGCGGTAGCTCCTACGAGCAGTACTTC. This translates into CASSGASGSSYEQYF.

The CDR3 spells CATSEPTSGSSYNEQFF. In DNA, the CDR3 is TGTGCCACCAGTGAGCCGACTAGCGGGAGCTCCTACAATGAGCAGTTCTTC. J is TRBJ2-1 and V is TRBV24-1, with TRBD2 matching over 12 bases. With V trimmed by 4 bases and J by 0 bases, 3 bases remained unmatched. The germline gives CDR1 KGHDR, CDR2 SFDVKD. This CDR3 contains 17 residues.

V usage is TRBV27 and J usage is TRBJ1-4, with D unresolved. Trimming removed 5 bases from V and 0 bases from J, with 10 bases in between. The CDR3 runs to 15 residues. Per germline, CDR1 MNHEY and CDR2 SMNVEV (reference sequence). CDR3 sequence reads: CASSDLGATNEKLFF. CDR3 in DNA: TGTGCCAGCAGTGACCTAGGAGCAACTAATGAAAAACTGTTTTTT.

The CDR3 DNA sequence: TGCGCCAGCAGCAGAACCGGGACAGGGATGCCTGACAAAAACATTCAGTACTTC. As protein: CASSRTGTGMPDKNIQYF. This chain connects TRBV5-1 to TRBJ2-4, with TRBD1 identical over 9 bases. This CDR3 is built from 18 residues. J gave up 3 bases and V 4 bases, and 14 bases lay outside the gene matches. Germline V gene lookup returns CDR1 SGHRS and CDR2 YFSETQ. Drawing the rest from reference TRBV5-1 and TRBJ2-4, the complete variable domain is KAGVTQTPRYLIKTRGQQVTLSCSPISGHRSVSWYQQTPGQGLQFLFEYFSETQRNKGNFPGRFSGRQFSNSRSEMNVSTLELGDSALYLCASSRTGTGMPDKNIQYFGAGTRLSVL.

This sequence joins TRBV7-9 and TRBJ1-2; D is uncertain. Trimming pared 8 bases from V and 1 base from J, leaving 11 bases between. Per germline, CDR1 SEHNR and CDR2 FQNEAQ (reference sequence). The CDR3 extends over 13 amino acids. The CDR3 protein is CASGPDHNYGYTF. CDR3 bases: TGTGCCAGCGGGCCAGACCATAACTATGGCTACACCTTC.

This clone was observed a few times. This chain uses TRBV19 with TRBJ1-2, with a possible D match to TRBD1 (5 bases). Trimming stripped 0 bases from V and 7 bases from J, with 21 bases between. The germline V gene encodes CDR1 LNHDA and CDR2 SQIVND (reference sequence). The CDR3 loop spans 17 amino acids. The CDR3 sequence: CASSIDLGLRSRSGYTF. CDR3 DNA: TGTGCCAGTAGTATAGATTTGGGACTCCGAAGCCGGAGTGGCTACACCTTC. Full variable domain (missing parts from reference TRBV19 and TRBJ1-2): DGGITQSPKYLFRKEGQNVTLSCEQNLNHDAMYWYRQDPGQGLRLIYYSQIVNDFQKGDIAEGYSVSREKKESFPLTVTSAQKNPTAFYLCASSIDLGLRSRSGYTFGSGTRLTVV.

The chain uses TRBV30 and TRBJ2-5, with 8 bases that match TRBD1. The length of the CDR3 is 20 residues. The ends lost 5 bases at V and 3 bases at J; junction bases unmatched: 26. The germline gives CDR1 GTSNPN, CDR2 SVGIG (reference sequence). CDR3 sequence (DNA): TGTGCCTGGGGGAAGGGGGTATGGGACAGGTTCCCCTTAGCAAAAGAGACCCAGTACTTC. Translating it yields CAWGKGVWDRFPLAKETQYF.

V and J are TRBV11-1 and TRBJ2-1, with TRBD2 identical over 10 bases. This CDR3 has 15 amino acids. Per the germline V gene, CDR1 is SGHAT and CDR2 is FQDESV (reference sequence). Trimming took 5 bases from V and 8 from J; bases not matched to a gene: 9. The chain's CDR3 is CASSPQRGGFDEQFF. Here the CDR3 DNA reads TGTGCCAGCAGCCCACAGCGGGGGGGCTTCGATGAGCAGTTCTTC.

As to this clone: At the DNA level, this CDR3 is encoded by other sequences in the same sample as well. The rearrangement joins TRBV29-1 to TRBJ2-1; 14 bases fit TRBD2. This CDR3 is built from 14 residues. V lost 8 bases, J lost 4 bases, and 4 bases stayed unmatched. Germline V CDR1 and CDR2: SQVTM, ANQGSEA. The DNA for the CDR3 is TGCAGCTCCAGACTAGCGGGAGGGTACAATGAGCAGTTCTTC. Translation: CSSRLAGGYNEQFF.

This clone was recorded once. V and J are TRBV7-9 and TRBJ1-1, with unresolved D. The CDR3 has 15 residues. CDR1 and CDR2 (germline): SEHNR, FQNEAQ (reference sequence). V was trimmed by 5 bases and J by 4 bases, leaving 17 bases between them. The CDR3 region has the DNA TGTGCCAGCAGCCCCCGGTCTGGGAGGGCCACTGAAGCTTTCTTT. This sequence encodes CASSPRSGRATEAFF.

The gene calls are TRBV14 and TRBJ1-2; TRBD1 might be the D (5 bases). Germline-derived CDR1 and CDR2 are SGHDN and FVKESK. CDR3 length: 15 amino acids. V shed 4 bases and J shed 3 bases, with 15 bases lying between them. CDR3 coding DNA: TGTGCCAGCAGCCTAAGCGGGGGGTCTGACTATGGCTACACCTTC. Protein sequence: CASSLSGGSDYGYTF.